This T cell receptor beta chain was sequenced during a study of cytomegalovirus exposure and HLA in healthy donors. Whole-study results and caveats: A classifier reportedly called cytomegalovirus status with high sensitivity and specificity.

Generated by immunoSEQ multiplex PCR, the TCRdb table keeps only in-frame clones and is missing some. The table shows 90,000 to 150,000 clones, with more than 70% occurring only once. As for this clone: Its specificity is unknown.

V lost 7 bases and J lost 2; bases outside the gene matches: 6. Germline CDR1 and CDR2: MNHNS and SASEGT. The length of the CDR3 is 14 residues. Sequenced sample: PBMCs. The gene calls are TRBV6-1 and TRBJ2-7; 9 bases fit TRBD1. The clonotype originates from a young man in good health and CMV-seronegative. The CDR3 spells CASTIGTGPYEQYF. The CDR3 nucleotides are TGTGCCAGCACCATTGGGACAGGGCCCTACGAGCAGTACTTC.